Shown below are 30 T cell receptor beta chains from a single sample sequenced in a study of T cell repertoires in ileal Crohn's disease. Libraries were prepared by immunoSEQ multiplex PCR; TCRdb keeps only in-frame clonotypes and omits some of them. Altogether about 9,600 clones are present, 76% being singletons, with the ten largest covering 25%. Sequencing was done on a sample of ileal tissue. These receptors were collected from an adult with Crohn's disease.

V is TRBV7-6 and J is TRBJ2-7, with TRBD2 identical over 11 bases. Germline-derived CDR1 and CDR2 are SGHVS and FNYEAQ. Unmatched junction bases numbered 5, after V lost 4 bases and J lost 3 bases. The CDR3 covers 15 residues. CDR3 loop: CASSSLAGGGYEQYF. As DNA, the CDR3 is TGTGCCAGCAGCTCCCTAGCGGGGGGAGGCTACGAGCAGTACTTC.

This clone was counted once. The V gene is TRBV11-2, the J gene TRBJ2-7; weak D call: TRBD2 (6 bases). V lost 5 bases and J lost 5, with 13 bases in between. The CDR3 is 13 residues long. Per germline, CDR1 SGHAT and CDR2 FQNNGV. As DNA, the CDR3 is TGTGCCAGCAGCGCTTTGGGGGGAAACGAGCAGTACTTC. Encoded protein: CASSALGGNEQYF.

The CDR3 nucleotides are TGCGCCAGCAGCTCTCGGGTTGTTCAGGGCGAGCAGTACTTC. It encodes CASSSRVVQGEQYF. This chain connects TRBV5-1 to TRBJ2-7; perhaps TRBD1 as D (5 bases). V was trimmed by 3 bases and J by 6 bases, leaving 16 bases between them. This CDR3 spans 14 amino acids. From germline, CDR1 is SGHRS and CDR2 YFSETQ. Filled out from reference TRBV5-1 and TRBJ2-7, the complete variable domain reads KAGVTQTPRYLIKTRGQQVTLSCSPISGHRSVSWYQQTPGQGLQFLFEYFSETQRNKGNFPGRFSGRQFSNSRSEMNVSTLELGDSALYLCASSSRVVQGEQYFGPGTRLTVT.

The V and J genes are TRBV7-2 and TRBJ2-7; TRBD1 is a possible D gene (6 bases). V was trimmed by 5 bases and J by 0 bases, leaving 11 bases between them. CDR3 length: 14 amino acids. Germline V gene sequence: CDR1 SGHTA, CDR2 FQGNSA. CDR3: CASSEDSSSYEQYF. CDR3 coding DNA: TGTGCCAGCAGCGAGGACAGCAGCTCCTACGAGCAGTACTTC.

V is TRBV6-1 and J is TRBJ1-1; the D gene is possibly TRBD1 (5 bases). V lost 1 base and J lost 1, with 13 bases in between. This CDR3 is built from 16 residues. Germline lookup yields CDR1 MNHNS and CDR2 SASEGT. CDR3: CASSEGFRARNTEAFF. Written as DNA, the CDR3 is TGTGCCAGCAGTGAAGGGTTCAGGGCGCGGAACACTGAAGCTTTCTTT.

This rearrangement joins TRBV7-2 to TRBJ2-5; 12 bases are a match to TRBD2. Germline assignment: CDR1 SGHTA and CDR2 FQGNSA. The CDR3 length is 15 residues. V dropped 3 bases and J dropped 4; count of bases not matched to a gene: 3. The CDR3, as DNA: TGTGCCAGCAGCTTCGGACTAGCGGGATCAGAGACCCAGTACTTC. Its translation is CASSFGLAGSETQYF.

This chain links TRBV2 with TRBJ2-5, with 7 positions matching TRBD1. Germline V lookup: CDR1 SNHLY, CDR2 FYNNEI. There are 14 residues in the CDR3. With V trimmed by 2 bases and J by 3 bases, 3 bases remained unmatched. The DNA of the CDR3 is TGTGCCAGCAGTGAAAGGGGGCGTGAAGAGACCCAGTACTTC. The encoded protein is CASSERGREETQYF.

J is TRBJ1-2 and V is TRBV11-2; 8 positions match TRBD1. The germline V gene encodes CDR1 SGHAT and CDR2 FQNNGV. The V and J ends lost 3 bases and 3 bases, in that order; junction bases with no gene match: 6. There are 15 residues in the CDR3. CDR3 amino acids: CASSLWAGQDYGYTF. The CDR3 coding sequence is TGTGCCAGCAGCTTGTGGGCGGGACAGGACTATGGCTACACCTTC.

This sequence joins TRBV5-1 and TRBJ2-1; 8 bases are a match to TRBD1. This CDR3 has 14 amino acids. After removal of 4 bases from V and 6 bases from J, the junction contained 6 bases not matched to a gene. The germline gives CDR1 SGHRS, CDR2 YFSETQ. For the CDR3, the DNA is TGCGCCAGCAGCATGGGACAGGCCACCAATGAGCAGTTCTTC. Protein product: CASSMGQATNEQFF.

V and J are TRBV29-1 and TRBJ1-1; D is possibly TRBD1 (5 bases). The length of the CDR3 is 13 residues. Trimming stripped 7 bases from V and 1 base from J, with 13 bases between. From germline, CDR1 is SQVTM and CDR2 ANQGSEA. CDR3 loop: CSATDRRNTEAFF. CDR3 bases: TGCAGCGCTACCGACAGACGGAACACTGAAGCTTTCTTT.

A single count supports this clone. This chain uses TRBV9 with TRBJ2-3; 7 bases align to TRBD2. This CDR3 has 18 amino acids. Germline trimming cut 0 bases from V and 0 bases from J; bases unmatched to any gene: 10. Germline loops: CDR1 SGDLS, CDR2 YYNGEE. The CDR3: CASSVVSRGSPSTDTQYF. The DNA of the CDR3 is TGTGCCAGCAGCGTAGTATCGCGGGGGAGCCCAAGCACAGATACGCAGTATTTT.

The CDR3 nucleotides are TGTGCCAGTAGTATAGTCGCAGGGGGCTTGGCTGGGGCCAACGTCCTGACTTTC. It codes for CASSIVAGGLAGANVLTF. The chain joins TRBV19 to TRBJ2-6, with 8 bases aligning to TRBD1. This CDR3 region has 18 residues. The V gene's germline CDR1 is LNHDA and CDR2 SQIVND (reference sequence). V dropped 1 base and J dropped 2; count of bases not matched to a gene: 7.

This chain uses TRBV7-2 with TRBJ1-1; 7 bases fit TRBD1. Germline CDR1 SGHTA, CDR2 FQGNSA. The junction had 9 bases not matched to a gene; V was cut back by 4 bases and J by 4 bases. The CDR3 runs 15 residues. The CDR3 sequence is CASSSRKGASTEAFF. The CDR3 DNA sequence: TGTGCCAGCAGCTCCCGGAAGGGGGCGAGCACTGAAGCTTTCTTT.

The rearrangement uses TRBV6-5 and TRBJ2-5; D is perhaps TRBD1 (5 bases). Between the trimmed V and J ends, which lost 2 bases and 3 bases, there was a span of 10 bases. Germline CDR1 reads MNHEY; CDR2 reads SVGAGI. This CDR3 is built from 14 residues. The CDR3 here is CASSYQGREETQYF. The CDR3 nucleotides are TGTGCCAGCAGTTACCAGGGCAGGGAAGAGACCCAGTACTTC.

The V gene is TRBV6-4, the J gene TRBJ2-3, with TRBD1 matching over 9 bases. CDR1 and CDR2 from the germline V gene are MRHNA and SNTAGT. The trim removed 8 bases at V and 4 bases at J, leaving 10 bases unmatched. The CDR3 has 15 residues. CDR3 amino acids: CASSVTGGGSDTQYF. In DNA form, the CDR3 reads TGTGCCAGCTCCGTCACAGGGGGCGGGTCAGATACGCAGTATTTT.

This rearrangement joins TRBV11-3 to TRBJ2-7, with a weak D call TRBD2 (5 bases). CDR1 and CDR2 from the germline V gene are SGHNT and YENEEA. V was cut by 0 bases and J by 3 bases, with 6 bases left in between. This CDR3 contains 13 residues. CDR3 loop: CASSLDGNYEQYF. The CDR3 nucleotides are TGTGCCAGCAGCTTAGACGGGAACTACGAGCAGTACTTC.

This chain connects TRBV7-2 to TRBJ2-5; D gene unclear. CDR3 length: 16 amino acids. Germline-derived CDR1 and CDR2 are SGHTA and FQGNSA. V was trimmed by 1 base and J by 2 bases, leaving 14 bases between them. CDR3 loop: CASSLVALRSQETQYF. The CDR3 DNA is TGTGCCAGCAGCTTAGTAGCACTCCGGTCGCAAGAGACCCAGTACTTC.

The chain uses TRBV5-1 and TRBJ2-5; 7 positions agree with TRBD1. The trim removed 1 base at V and 2 bases at J, leaving 2 bases unmatched. Germline V gene data show CDR1 as SGHRS and CDR2 as YFSETQ. The CDR3 spans 14 residues. CDR3 in amino acids: CASSLSRGQETQYF. The DNA of the CDR3 is TGCGCCAGCAGCTTGAGCAGGGGGCAAGAGACCCAGTACTTC.

V usage is TRBV20-1 and J usage is TRBJ2-1; D not certain. Trimming cost V 3 bases and J 7 bases, with 7 bases left between them. The CDR3 is made up of 11 amino acids. CDR1 DFQATT and CDR2 SNEGSKA come from the germline V gene (reference sequence). CDR3 in amino acids: CSASHENEQFF. The CDR3 DNA reads as TGCAGTGCTAGTCATGAGAATGAGCAGTTCTTC.

J is TRBJ1-1 and V is TRBV4-1; D is unresolved. This CDR3 is 13 amino acids long. Trimming took off 5 bases at V and 1 base at J, with 8 bases between the two ends. CDR1 and CDR2 from the germline V gene are MGHRA and YSYEKL. CDR3 in amino acids: CASSYATNTEAFF. CDR3 DNA: TGCGCCAGCAGCTACGCTACGAACACTGAAGCTTTCTTT.

The chain recombines TRBV6-1 with TRBJ2-7; 12 bases are shared with TRBD2. The germline V gene has CDR1 MNHNS and CDR2 SASEGT. The V segment lost 3 bases and the J segment 12 bases; nucleotides outside the gene matches: 9. This CDR3 is 14 amino acids long. The CDR3, as DNA: TGTGCCAGCAGTGATTCTAGCGGGAGGGCCCCACGGTACTTC. Translated: CASSDSSGRAPRYF.

The chain carries TRBV7-8 and TRBJ1-1; possibly TRBD1 for D (6 bases). The CDR3 runs to 16 residues. Trimming cost V 1 base and J 4 bases, with 16 bases left between them. Germline CDR1 SGHVS, CDR2 FQNEAQ. In DNA, the CDR3 is TGTGCCAGCAGCTTAGACTTAGGAACAGGGCGCACTGAAGCTTTCTTT. Translating it yields CASSLDLGTGRTEAFF.

The chain joins TRBV11-3 to TRBJ2-1; 10 positions agree with TRBD1. The CDR3 extends over 15 amino acids. V lost 5 bases, J lost 4 bases, and 5 bases stayed unmatched. Germline V gives CDR1 SGHNT, CDR2 YENEEA. The CDR3, as DNA: TGTGCCAGCAGCGCGCGACAGGGGGCTTACAATGAGCAGTTCTTC. It is translated as CASSARQGAYNEQFF.

This chain joins TRBV5-1 and TRBJ1-1; 7 bases are shared with TRBD1. Germline CDR1 reads SGHRS; CDR2 reads YFSETQ. The ends lost 1 base at V and 11 bases at J; junction bases unmatched: 8. This CDR3 has 13 amino acids. The CDR3 DNA sequence: TGCGCCAGCAGCTTGAAGTTTCAGGGGGAGGCTTTCTTT. It encodes CASSLKFQGEAFF.

The chain carries TRBV19 and TRBJ1-2, with 11 bases lining up with TRBD1. Germline V CDR1 and CDR2: LNHDA, SQIVND (reference sequence). V lost 10 bases, J lost 8 bases, and 9 bases stayed unmatched. The CDR3 is 13 residues long. CDR3 sequence reads: CATRDRGSSGYTF. The CDR3 bases are TGTGCCACGCGGGACAGGGGGTCGTCAGGCTACACCTTC.

This clone has more than one count but fewer than ten. The J gene is TRBJ2-7, the V gene TRBV27, with 8 bases matching TRBD1. Germline lookup yields CDR1 MNHEY and CDR2 SMNVEV (reference sequence). CDR3 length: 13 amino acids. Germline trimming cut 7 bases from V and 7 bases from J; bases unmatched to any gene: 9. The CDR3, as DNA: TGTGCCAGCATACCCCAGGGGGCGCGGGAGCAGTACTTC. Translated: CASIPQGAREQYF.

V usage is TRBV30 and J usage is TRBJ1-2, with TRBD1 identical over 7 bases. The CDR3 length is 12 residues. V gave up 4 bases and J gave up 4 bases; unmatched junction bases: 3. Germline-derived CDR1 and CDR2 are GTSNPN and SVGIG (reference sequence). The CDR3 is CAWTRDSYGYTF. CDR3 DNA: TGTGCCTGGACCAGGGACAGCTATGGCTACACCTTC.

This chain connects TRBV29-1 to TRBJ2-2; tentatively, D is TRBD2 (5 bases). The CDR3 runs to 14 residues. V was trimmed by 6 bases and J by 6 bases, leaving 17 bases between them. Germline CDR1 is SQVTM and CDR2 is ANQGSEA. The CDR3 DNA follows: TGCAGCGTCAGCGGCACTGGAGAGTCCGGGGAGCTGTTTTTT. Translating it yields CSVSGTGESGELFF.

J is TRBJ1-5 and V is TRBV29-1, with D tentatively TRBD1 (5 bases). This CDR3 is built from 13 residues. Germline V gene data show CDR1 as SQVTM and CDR2 as ANQGSEA. The V and J ends lost 7 bases and 0 bases respectively, with 10 bases between them. The CDR3 DNA follows: TGCAGCGCGGGGGGGGGTAGCAATCAGCCCCAGCATTTT. It specifies CSAGGGSNQPQHF.

The gene calls are TRBV7-2 and TRBJ1-5; TRBD1 is a possible D gene (5 bases). The CDR3 consists of 17 residues. Per the germline V gene, CDR1 is SGHTA and CDR2 is FQGNSA. V was shortened by 1 base and J by 2 bases, with 15 bases between the two germline ends. The DNA for the CDR3 is TGTGCCAGCAGCTTAGACTTAGGGGAGGAAGGCAATCAGCCCCAGCATTTT. Translation: CASSLDLGEEGNQPQHF.